Given below is one T cell receptor beta chain in context. This entry belongs to a study of brain T cells in children with intractable seizures. Sequencing was performed with immunoSEQ multiplex PCR; in TCRdb, only in-frame clones are kept and a portion is missing. The data show about 320,000 clones, with roughly 93% seen just once and under 7% held by the top ten. Germline values: CDR1 SGHDT, CDR2 YYEEEE. The V and J ends lost 6 bases and 4 bases respectively, with 17 bases between them. The CDR3 sequence is 14 residues long. Time point here: blood from clinic visit 5 months post-surgery; TSC patient then seizure free.

The sequences come from peripheral blood, collected roughly 5 months after surgery. This TCR was recovered from a boy younger than two with tuberous sclerosis and intractable seizures. This rearrangement joins TRBV5-6 to TRBJ2-7; D perhaps matches TRBD2 (6 bases). Here the CDR3 DNA reads TGTGCCAGCACCCCTCGGGGGTTTCTTTACGAGCAGTACTTC. Its translation is CASTPRGFLYEQYF.